The clone carrying this T cell receptor (beta chain) has only one observation. Its target is unknown. This specimen belongs to a study of CD4+ T cells in melanoma. Trimming took off 6 bases at V and 4 bases at J, with 13 bases between the two ends. Germline V lookup: CDR1 MDHEN, CDR2 SYDVKM. The CDR3 length is 13 residues. Assay: immunoSEQ multiplex PCR; the TCRdb copy retains only in-frame clones and omits some. The repertoire holds 90,000 to 130,000 clones, about 92% seen once, with roughly 3.3% in the top ten. Study-wide findings and caveats: Diverse differentiation states were reported for melanoma neoantigen-specific CD4+ T cells. CD8+ T cell, macrophage and B cell function reportedly correlated with neoantigen-specific CD4+ T cells.

The TCR originated in a human donor with melanoma. The chain recombines TRBV28 with TRBJ2-7; D call uncertain. Material for sequencing was peripheral blood. Written as DNA, the CDR3 is TGTGCCAGCAGCTCCCCCGGCCCTTACGAGCAGTACTTC. Amino acid sequence: CASSSPGPYEQYF.